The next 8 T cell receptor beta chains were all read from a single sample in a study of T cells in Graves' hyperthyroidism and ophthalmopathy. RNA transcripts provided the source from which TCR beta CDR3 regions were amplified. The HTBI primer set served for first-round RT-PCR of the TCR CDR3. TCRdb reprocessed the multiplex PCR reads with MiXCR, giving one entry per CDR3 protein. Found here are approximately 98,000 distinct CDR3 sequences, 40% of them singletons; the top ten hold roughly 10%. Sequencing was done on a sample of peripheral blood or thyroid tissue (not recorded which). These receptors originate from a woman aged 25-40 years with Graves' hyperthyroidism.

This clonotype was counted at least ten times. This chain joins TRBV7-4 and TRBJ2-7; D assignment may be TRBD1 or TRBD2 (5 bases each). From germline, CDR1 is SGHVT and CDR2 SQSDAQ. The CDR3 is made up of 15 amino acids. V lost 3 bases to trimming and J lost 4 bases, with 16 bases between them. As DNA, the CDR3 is TGTGCCAGCAGCTTCGAGACGGGACCCAGATACGAGCAGTACTTC. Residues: CASSFETGPRYEQYF.

The CDR3 is CASSFYINFDEAFF. CDR3 nucleotides: TGTGCCAGCAGTTTTTATATTAACTTCGATGAAGCTTTCTTT. The V and J genes are TRBV28 and TRBJ1-1; D gene unclear. The CDR3 is made up of 14 amino acids. V shed 3 bases and J shed 7 bases, with 15 bases lying between them. Germline V gene sequence: CDR1 MDHEN, CDR2 SYDVKM.

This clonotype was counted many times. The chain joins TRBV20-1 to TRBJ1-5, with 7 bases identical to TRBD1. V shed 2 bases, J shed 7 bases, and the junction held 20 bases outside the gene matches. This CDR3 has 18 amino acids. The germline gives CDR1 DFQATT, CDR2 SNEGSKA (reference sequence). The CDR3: CSARPTKSGQEWNQPQHF. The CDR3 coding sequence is TGCAGTGCTAGACCGACCAAGTCCGGACAGGAGTGGAACCAGCCCCAGCATTTT.

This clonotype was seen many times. This CDR3 is CASSPPGVNTEAFF. For the CDR3, the DNA is TGTGCCAGCAGCCCTCCCGGGGTGAACACTGAAGCTTTCTTT. The chain is built from TRBV7-6 and TRBJ1-1; D gene ambiguous. The CDR3 totals 14 residues. Germline CDR1 and CDR2: SGHVS and FNYEAQ. V lost 5 bases and J 0 bases, leaving 10 bases between the germline ends.

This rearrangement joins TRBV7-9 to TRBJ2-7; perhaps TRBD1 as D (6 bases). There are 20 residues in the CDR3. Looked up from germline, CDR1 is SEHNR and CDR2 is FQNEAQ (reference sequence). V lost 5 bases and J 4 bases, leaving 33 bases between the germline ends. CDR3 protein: CASSLPTGILPSDKFYEQYF. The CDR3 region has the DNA TGTGCCAGCAGCCTCCCCACAGGGATCCTTCCATCTGACAAATTTTACGAGCAGTACTTC.

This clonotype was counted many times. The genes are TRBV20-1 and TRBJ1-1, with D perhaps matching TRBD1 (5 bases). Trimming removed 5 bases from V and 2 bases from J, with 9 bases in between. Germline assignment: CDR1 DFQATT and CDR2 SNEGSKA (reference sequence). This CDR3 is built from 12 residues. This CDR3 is CSAGTTNTEAFF. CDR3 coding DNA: TGCAGTGCTGGGACTACTAACACTGAAGCTTTCTTT.

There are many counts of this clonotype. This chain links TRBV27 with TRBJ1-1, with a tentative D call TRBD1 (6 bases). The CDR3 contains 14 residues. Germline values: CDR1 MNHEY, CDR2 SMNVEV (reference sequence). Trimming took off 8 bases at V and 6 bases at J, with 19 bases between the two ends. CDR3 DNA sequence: TGTGCCAGCGGTGGGGGGGCCACCTCGCCTGAAGCTTTCTTT. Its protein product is CASGGGATSPEAFF.

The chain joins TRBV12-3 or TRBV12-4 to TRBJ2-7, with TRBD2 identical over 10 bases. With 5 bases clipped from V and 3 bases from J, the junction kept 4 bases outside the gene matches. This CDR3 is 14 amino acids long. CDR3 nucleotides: TGTGCCAGCAGTCCAACTAGCGGGGTCTACGAGCAGTACTTC. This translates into CASSPTSGVYEQYF.